This T cell receptor beta chain was identified in a study of CD8+ T cells in alopecia areata. Study details: Treatment comprised oral tofacitinib, 5 to 10 mg twice daily, in treated patients.

The investigators collected lesional scalp punch biopsies and peripheral blood from alopecia areata patients. Extracted from the samples, RNA was reverse transcribed into cDNA to serve as the sequencing template. Produced via immunoSEQ multiplex PCR; TCRdb's table is partial and in-frame only. The sample includes 110,000 to 150,000 clones, about three fifths seen only once; the top ten take nearly 6.5%. The receptor was derived from a human donor with alopecia areata. The source material was CD4+ T cells sorted from blood, sampled at week 0.

The CDR3, as DNA: TGTGCCAGCAGCCGTCGTACCGCTGGAGGTGAGGCTTTCTTT. Its translation: CASSRRTAGGEAFF. The chain joins TRBV7-9 to TRBJ1-1, with D uncertain. Deletions cut 5 bases from V and 11 bases from J, with 21 bases between. Germline V gives CDR1 SEHNR, CDR2 FQNEAQ (reference sequence). CDR3 length equals 14 residues.